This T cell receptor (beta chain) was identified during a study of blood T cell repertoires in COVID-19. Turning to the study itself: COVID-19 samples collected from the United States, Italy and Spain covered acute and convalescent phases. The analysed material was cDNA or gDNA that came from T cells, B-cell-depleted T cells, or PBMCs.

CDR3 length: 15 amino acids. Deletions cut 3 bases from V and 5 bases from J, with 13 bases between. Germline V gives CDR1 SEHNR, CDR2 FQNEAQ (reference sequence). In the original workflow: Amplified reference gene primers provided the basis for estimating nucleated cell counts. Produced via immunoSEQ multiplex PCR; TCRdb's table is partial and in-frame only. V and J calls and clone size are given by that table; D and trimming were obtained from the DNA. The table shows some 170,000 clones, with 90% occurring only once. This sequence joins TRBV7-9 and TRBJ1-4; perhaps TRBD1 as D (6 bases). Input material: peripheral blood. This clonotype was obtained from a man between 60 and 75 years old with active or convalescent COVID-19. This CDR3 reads CASSLTDRRNEKLFF. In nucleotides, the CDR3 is TGTGCCAGCAGCTTGACTGACAGGAGGAATGAAAAACTGTTTTTT. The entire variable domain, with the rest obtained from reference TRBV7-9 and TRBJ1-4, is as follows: DTGVSQNPRHKITKRGQNVTFRCDPISEHNRLYWYRQTLGQGPEFLTYFQNEAQLEKSRLLSDRFSAERPKGSFSTLEIQRTEQGDSAMYLCASSLTDRRNEKLFFGSGTQLSVL.